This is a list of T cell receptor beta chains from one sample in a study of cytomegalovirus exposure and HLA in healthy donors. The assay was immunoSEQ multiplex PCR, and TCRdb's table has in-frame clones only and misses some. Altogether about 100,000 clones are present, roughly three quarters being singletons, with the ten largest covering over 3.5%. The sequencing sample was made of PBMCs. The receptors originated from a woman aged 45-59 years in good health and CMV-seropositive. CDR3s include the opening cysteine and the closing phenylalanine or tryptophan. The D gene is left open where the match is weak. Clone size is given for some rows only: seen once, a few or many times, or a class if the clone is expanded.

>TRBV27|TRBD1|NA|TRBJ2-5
CASTARGPSQETQYF
TGTGCCAGCACCGCGAGGGGGCCCTCCCAAGAGACCCAGTACTTC
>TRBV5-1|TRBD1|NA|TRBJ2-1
CASSLGQGAGNEQFF
TGCGCCAGCAGCTTGGGTCAGGGGGCGGGCAATGAGCAGTTCTTC
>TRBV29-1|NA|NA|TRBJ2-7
CSVEEGKDTYEQYF
TGCAGCGTTGAAGAAGGAAAGGACACCTACGAGCAGTACTTC
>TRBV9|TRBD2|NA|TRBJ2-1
CASSVEGLARNEQFF
TGTGCCAGCAGCGTAGAAGGACTAGCAAGGAATGAGCAGTTCTTC
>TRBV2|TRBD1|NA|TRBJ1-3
CACRDSRNTIYF
TGTGCCTGCCGGGACAGCAGAAACACCATATATTTT
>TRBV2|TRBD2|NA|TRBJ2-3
CASSPSGRSPDTQYF
TGTGCCAGCAGTCCAAGCGGGAGAAGTCCAGATACGCAGTATTTT
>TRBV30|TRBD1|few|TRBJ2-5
CAWSAWDRGGETQYF
TGTGCCTGGAGCGCCTGGGACAGGGGAGGGGAGACCCAGTACTTC
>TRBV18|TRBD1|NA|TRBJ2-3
CASSRSPLGQRQITDTQYF
TGTGCCAGCTCACGGTCTCCCCTGGGACAGCGCCAGATCACAGATACGCAGTATTTT
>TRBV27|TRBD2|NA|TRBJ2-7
CASSKTSGGAGEQYF
TGTGCCAGCAGTAAAACTAGCGGGGGGGCCGGCGAACAGTACTTC
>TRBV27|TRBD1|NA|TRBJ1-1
CASSFRTGGNTEAFF
TGTGCCAGCAGTTTCCGGACAGGGGGCAACACTGAAGCTTTCTTT
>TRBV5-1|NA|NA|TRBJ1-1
CASSLQREGTEAFF
TGCGCCAGCAGCTTGCAACGGGAAGGCACTGAAGCTTTCTTT
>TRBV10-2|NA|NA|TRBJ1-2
CASNKEGTPGSHGGYTF
TGCGCCAGCAATAAAGAGGGGACACCGGGGTCTCATGGAGGCTACACCTTC
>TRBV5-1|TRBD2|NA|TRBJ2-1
CASSYLLAGIDEQFF
TGCGCCAGCAGTTATTTACTAGCGGGAATCGATGAGCAGTTCTTC
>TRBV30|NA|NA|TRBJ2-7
CAGGRLSYEQYF
TGTGCCGGGGGGAGACTGTCCTACGAGCAGTACTTC
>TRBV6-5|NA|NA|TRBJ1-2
CASSSGTNYGYTF
TGTGCCAGCAGTTCCGGGACTAACTATGGCTACACCTTC
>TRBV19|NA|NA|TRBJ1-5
CASSSTENQPQHF
TGTGCCAGTAGTTCGACAGAAAATCAGCCCCAGCATTTT
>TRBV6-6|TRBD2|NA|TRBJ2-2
CASGSTAGGAGELFF
TGTGCCAGCGGGTCTACGGCGGGGGGGGCCGGGGAGCTGTTTTTT
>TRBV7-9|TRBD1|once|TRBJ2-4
CASSLGTALSNIQYF
TGTGCCAGCAGCTTGGGGACAGCCTTATCAAACATTCAGTACTTC
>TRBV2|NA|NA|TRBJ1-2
CASSVKMEFGYTF
TGTGCCAGCAGTGTCAAGATGGAGTTTGGCTACACCTTC
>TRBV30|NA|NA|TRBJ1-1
CAWGHTEAFF
TGTGCCTGGGGACATACTGAAGCTTTCTTT
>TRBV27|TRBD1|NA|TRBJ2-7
CASRTGGASYEQYF
TGTGCCAGCAGAACAGGGGGCGCGTCCTACGAGCAGTACTTC
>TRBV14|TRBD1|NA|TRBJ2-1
CASRSTGGASNEQFF
TGTGCCAGCAGATCCACAGGGGGCGCTTCCAATGAGCAGTTCTTC
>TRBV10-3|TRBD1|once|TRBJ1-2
CAISQGQGYGYTF
TGTGCCATCAGTCAGGGACAGGGCTATGGCTACACCTTC
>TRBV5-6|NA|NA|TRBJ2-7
CASSLGGLRGIYEQYF
TGTGCCAGCAGCCTGGGGGGCCTCAGGGGAATCTACGAGCAGTACTTC
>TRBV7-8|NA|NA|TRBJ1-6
CASSFGGPPLHF
TGTGCCAGCAGCTTCGGGGGGCCGCCCCTCCACTTT
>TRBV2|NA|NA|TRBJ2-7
CASCEGIVRQYF
TGTGCCAGCTGTGAAGGTATAGTGAGGCAGTACTTC
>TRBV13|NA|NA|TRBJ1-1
CASSLARREAFF
TGTGCCAGCAGCTTGGCCCGGAGGGAAGCTTTCTTT
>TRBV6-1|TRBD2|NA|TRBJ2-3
CASSDPRVSGGFTDTQYF
TGTGCCAGCAGTGATCCCCGGGTTAGCGGGGGTTTCACAGATACGCAGTATTTT
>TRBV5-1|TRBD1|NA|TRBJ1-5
CASSWGDRNSNQPQHF
TGCGCCAGCAGCTGGGGGGACAGAAATAGCAATCAGCCCCAGCATTTT
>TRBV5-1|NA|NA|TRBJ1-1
CASSFGGANTEAFF
TGCGCCAGCAGCTTCGGGGGGGCAAACACTGAAGCTTTCTTT
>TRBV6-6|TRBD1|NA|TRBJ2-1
CASSLSTGWDEQFF
TGTGCCAGCAGCCTTTCGACAGGGTGGGATGAGCAGTTCTTC
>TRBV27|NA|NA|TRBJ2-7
CASSQATRAYEQYF
TGTGCCAGCAGTCAGGCGACTAGAGCCTACGAGCAGTACTTC
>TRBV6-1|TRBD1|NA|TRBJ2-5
CASSGQGLEETQYF
TGTGCCAGCAGTGGACAGGGGCTAGAAGAGACCCAGTACTTC
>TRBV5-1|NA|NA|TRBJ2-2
CASSLTQGNTGELFF
TGCGCCAGCAGCTTGACCCAGGGCAACACCGGGGAGCTGTTTTTT
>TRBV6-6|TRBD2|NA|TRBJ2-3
CASSNLAESTDTQYF
TGTGCCAGCAGCAATCTAGCGGAGAGCACAGATACGCAGTATTTT
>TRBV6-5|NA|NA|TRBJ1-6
CASSLDSRVDSPLHF
TGTGCCAGCAGTCTGGACAGCCGAGTGGATTCACCCCTCCACTTT
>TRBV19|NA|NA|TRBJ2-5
CASSHRGSETQYF
TGTGCCAGTAGTCATAGGGGGAGCGAGACCCAGTACTTC
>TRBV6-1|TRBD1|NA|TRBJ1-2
CASTPGQALLSYTF
TGTGCCAGCACTCCGGGACAGGCCCTTCTGAGCTACACCTTC
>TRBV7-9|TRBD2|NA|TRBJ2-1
CASSGTGLSGKGEQFF
TGTGCCAGCAGCGGGACGGGACTTAGCGGGAAAGGGGAGCAGTTCTTC
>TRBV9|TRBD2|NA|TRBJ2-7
CASSVTGTSVHEQYF
TGTGCCAGCAGCGTGACCGGGACTAGCGTTCACGAGCAGTACTTC